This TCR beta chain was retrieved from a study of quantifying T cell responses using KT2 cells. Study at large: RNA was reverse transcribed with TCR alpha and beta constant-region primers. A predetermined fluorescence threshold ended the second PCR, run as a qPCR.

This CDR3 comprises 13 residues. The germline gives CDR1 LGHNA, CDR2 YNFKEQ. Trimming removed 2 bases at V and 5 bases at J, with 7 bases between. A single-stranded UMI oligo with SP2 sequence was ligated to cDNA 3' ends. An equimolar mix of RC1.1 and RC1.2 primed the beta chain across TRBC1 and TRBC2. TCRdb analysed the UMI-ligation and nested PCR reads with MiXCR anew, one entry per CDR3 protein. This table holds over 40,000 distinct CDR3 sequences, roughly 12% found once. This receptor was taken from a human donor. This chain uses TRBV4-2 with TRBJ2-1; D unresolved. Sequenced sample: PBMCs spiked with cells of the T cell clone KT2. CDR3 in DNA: TGTGCCAGCAGCCAACCCAATAACAATGAGCAGTTCTTC. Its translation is CASSQPNNNEQFF.